The 32 T cell receptor beta chains below all came from one sample that was sequenced in a study of cytomegalovirus exposure and HLA in healthy donors. Sequenced by immunoSEQ multiplex PCR; TCRdb stores in-frame clones only, minus some. This table holds 56,000 or so clones, roughly 92% found once. The sample consisted of PBMCs. The origin of the receptors is a man between 18 and 29 years old in good health and CMV-seronegative.

The rearrangement joins TRBV19 to TRBJ1-1; unclear D gene. The V gene lost 3 bases and the J gene lost 8 bases, with 19 bases spanning the gap. This CDR3 has 15 amino acids. Germline loops: CDR1 LNHDA, CDR2 SQIVND (reference sequence). The DNA for the CDR3 is TGTGCCAGTAGTATCCCTGGGGAGGGTAAACGCGAAGCTTTCTTT. Protein sequence: CASSIPGEGKREAFF.

The chain couples TRBV27 to TRBJ2-7; TRBD2 agrees at 15 bases. CDR1 and CDR2 from the germline V gene are MNHEY and SMNVEV (reference sequence). CDR3 size: 16 residues. Trimming at V came to 6 bases and at J to 7 bases, leaving 10 bases not matched to a gene. The CDR3 protein is CASSLGLAGGPREQYF. CDR3 in DNA: TGTGCCAGCAGCCTCGGACTAGCGGGAGGGCCTCGAGAGCAGTACTTC.

The CDR3 region is CASSLTGSGNTIYF. CDR3 nucleotide sequence: TGCGCCAGCAGTTTGACAGGCTCTGGAAACACCATATATTTT. The chain has TRBV5-1 and TRBJ1-3, with a weak D call TRBD1 (6 bases). The V gene lost 5 bases and the J gene lost 0 bases, with 9 bases spanning the gap. Germline-derived CDR1 and CDR2 are SGHRS and YFSETQ. The CDR3 runs to 14 residues.

The chain uses TRBV6-1 and TRBJ2-7; D is perhaps TRBD2 (6 bases). The germline V gene has CDR1 MNHNS and CDR2 SASEGT. V lost 10 bases and J lost 2, with 12 bases in between. The CDR3 runs 12 residues. CDR3 in amino acids: CAMGGLAYEQYF. CDR3 bases: TGTGCCATGGGGGGACTTGCCTACGAGCAGTACTTC.

The chain uses TRBV4-3 and TRBJ2-7; D possibly corresponds to TRBD1 (5 bases). CDR1 and CDR2 from the germline V gene are LGHNA and YSLEER. V gave up 0 bases and J gave up 3 bases, with 15 bases separating them. There are 16 residues in the CDR3. CDR3 sequence (DNA): TGCGCCAGCAGCCAAGATCAAGGGGTAAATAACTACGAGCAGTACTTC. It yields the protein CASSQDQGVNNYEQYF.

CDR3 DNA: TGCAGCGTTGAAGGACTAGCGGGAAACACAGATACGCAGTATTTT. This encodes CSVEGLAGNTDTQYF. V gene TRBV29-1 combines with J gene TRBJ2-3; 11 bases fit TRBD2. V lost 1 base, J lost 2 bases, and 2 bases stayed unmatched. Germline CDR1 and CDR2: SQVTM and ANQGSEA. The CDR3 sequence is 15 residues long.

The chain couples TRBV18 to TRBJ1-5; D is unclear. Per the germline V gene, CDR1 is KGHSH and CDR2 is LQKENI. V was clipped by 3 bases and J by 3 bases, with 6 bases between them. The CDR3 sequence is 13 residues long. CDR3 in DNA: TGTGCCAGCTCACCCGACATCAATCAGCCCCAGCATTTT. It codes for CASSPDINQPQHF.

The gene calls are TRBV6-1 and TRBJ2-7; D perhaps matches TRBD2 (5 bases). The ends were cut back, 7 bases at V and 3 bases at J, with 16 bases in the middle. The germline gives CDR1 MNHNS, CDR2 SASEGT. The length of the CDR3 is 14 residues. In DNA, the CDR3 is TGTGCCAGCACTCAACCCCCCCGGGACTACGAGCAGTACTTC. Translated, it gives CASTQPPRDYEQYF.

The chain has TRBV2 and TRBJ1-5, with TRBD1 matching 8 bases. Germline V lookup: CDR1 SNHLY, CDR2 FYNNEI. V shed 7 bases, J shed 9 bases, and the junction held 8 bases outside the gene matches. The CDR3 consists of 13 residues. The CDR3 protein is CASNLAGGTPQHF. The CDR3 coding sequence is TGTGCCAGCAATCTGGCAGGGGGCACGCCCCAGCATTTT.

This sequence joins TRBV5-4 and TRBJ1-3, with D unclear. V gave up 2 bases and J gave up 0 bases, with 6 bases separating them. The germline V gene has CDR1 SGHNT and CDR2 YYREEE (reference sequence). There are 14 residues in the CDR3. The CDR3 here is CASSFEGSGNTIYF. Here the CDR3 DNA reads TGTGCCAGCAGCTTTGAGGGCTCTGGAAACACCATATATTTT.

The chain has TRBV28 and TRBJ1-5; no reliable D call. The V gene's germline CDR1 is MDHEN and CDR2 SYDVKM. Trimming removed 7 bases at V and 7 bases at J, with 17 bases between. There are 14 residues in the CDR3. Here the CDR3 DNA reads TGTGCCAGCAATTCGGCACGGGGAGACCAGCCCCAGCATTTT. This translates into CASNSARGDQPQHF. The complete variable domain, with remaining parts taken from reference TRBV28 and TRBJ1-5, reads DVKVTQSSRYLVKRTGEKVFLECVQDMDHENMFWYRQDPGLGLRLIYFSYDVKMKEKGDIPEGYSVSREKKERFSLILESASTNQTSMYLCASNSARGDQPQHFGDGTRLSIL.

The chain links TRBV5-8 to TRBJ1-5, with D hard to call. This CDR3 spans 15 amino acids. CDR1 is SGHTS and CDR2 is YDEGEE in the germline V gene. Trimming stripped 4 bases from V and 1 base from J, with 12 bases between. CDR3 coding DNA: TGTGCCAGCAGCCCGGGGAGTGGAAGCAATCAGCCCCAGCATTTT. It specifies CASSPGSGSNQPQHF.

This clone was detected a few times. The rearrangement uses TRBV15 and TRBJ2-2, with D tentatively TRBD2 (6 bases). CDR1 and CDR2 (germline): LNHNV, YYDKDF (reference sequence). CDR3 length equals 14 residues. V lost 11 bases, J lost 2 bases, and 15 bases lay in between. The CDR3, as DNA: TGTGCCGTCGGGACTCTGAGTAACACCGGGGAGCTGTTTTTT. As protein: CAVGTLSNTGELFF.

V is TRBV9 and J is TRBJ2-7; D not certain. Germline loops: CDR1 SGDLS, CDR2 YYNGEE. This CDR3 has 12 residues. The V gene lost 5 bases and the J gene lost 5 bases, with 11 bases spanning the gap. The CDR3 coding sequence is TGTGCCAGCAGGGAGTGTAGGAACGAGCAGTACTTC. Encoded protein: CASRECRNEQYF.

The V gene is TRBV2, the J gene TRBJ2-3; 12 bases fit TRBD2. The CDR3 totals 14 residues. The V gene end was trimmed by 11 bases and the J gene end by 4 bases; junction bases not matched to a gene: 7. Germline loops: CDR1 SNHLY, CDR2 FYNNEI. The chain's CDR3 is CASRLAGVADTQYF. The CDR3 DNA reads as TGTGCCTCAAGACTAGCGGGAGTCGCAGATACGCAGTATTTT.

V and J are TRBV7-2 and TRBJ2-2; the D gene is possibly TRBD2 (5 bases). This CDR3 is built from 16 residues. The V end lost 6 bases, the J end lost 0 bases, and 14 bases lay between the germline ends. In germline, CDR1 is SGHTA, CDR2 FQGNSA. CDR3 sequence (DNA): TGTGCCAGCAGACTAGGGCCAGTAGCGAACACCGGGGAGCTGTTTTTT. It is translated as CASRLGPVANTGELFF.

V usage is TRBV7-2 and J usage is TRBJ2-5; TRBD2 might be the D (7 bases). The ends were cut back, 1 base at V and 8 bases at J, with 20 bases in the middle. The CDR3 covers 16 residues. Germline loops: CDR1 SGHTA, CDR2 FQGNSA. CDR3 nucleotide sequence: TGTGCCAGCAGCTTAGTGGCGGGGGCACCCATGGGAACCCAGTACTTC. This gives the protein CASSLVAGAPMGTQYF.

The rearrangement uses TRBV28 and TRBJ2-7; 11 bases agree with TRBD1. Germline V gives CDR1 MDHEN, CDR2 SYDVKM. J was trimmed by 1 base and V by 9 bases; bases with no gene match: 2. This CDR3 is 13 amino acids long. CDR3 sequence (DNA): TGTGCCAGTGGACAGGGGGCTTCCTACGAGCAGTACTTC. Translated, it gives CASGQGASYEQYF.

As for this clone: The junction departs from germline at one end; a sequencing error may be responsible. This rearrangement joins TRBV4-1 to TRBJ1-5; D is perhaps TRBD1 (6 bases). This CDR3 is built from 15 residues. In germline, CDR1 is MGHRA, CDR2 YSYEKL. The chain's CDR3 is CASSQTTGPNQLQHF. The CDR3 region has the DNA TGCGCCAGCAGCCAAACGACAGGCCCTAATCAGCTCCAGCATTTT.

The V gene is TRBV7-3, the J gene TRBJ2-1; 13 positions agree with TRBD2. The V gene's germline CDR1 is SGHTA and CDR2 FQGTGA. Trimming took 5 bases from V and 7 from J; bases not matched to a gene: 8. The CDR3 is made up of 16 amino acids. As DNA, the CDR3 is TGTGCCAGCAGCCCCACCCGGACTAGCGGGAGTAATGAGCAGTTCTTC. Amino acids: CASSPTRTSGSNEQFF.

The genes are TRBV15 and TRBJ2-7, with 9 bases that match TRBD1. Germline CDR1 reads LNHNV; CDR2 reads YYDKDF (reference sequence). The V gene end was trimmed by 9 bases and the J gene end by 5 bases; junction bases not matched to a gene: 23. The CDR3 has 18 amino acids. Here the CDR3 reads CATKTPPGQGILPNEQYF. The CDR3 DNA follows: TGTGCCACTAAAACGCCCCCGGGACAGGGTATTCTCCCGAACGAGCAGTACTTC.

The gene calls are TRBV9 and TRBJ2-7; perhaps TRBD2 as D (5 bases). This CDR3 contains 15 residues. CDR1 and CDR2 from the germline V gene are SGDLS and YYNGEE. The V gene lost 0 bases and the J gene lost 6 bases, with 16 bases spanning the gap. This CDR3 reads CASSVATGSHGEQYF. DNA for the CDR3: TGTGCCAGCAGCGTAGCTACTGGGAGCCATGGCGAGCAGTACTTC.

This clone came up once. The rearrangement joins TRBV11-3 to TRBJ2-3, with D unclear. Germline CDR1 reads SGHNT; CDR2 reads YENEEA. The V end lost 5 bases, the J end lost 2 bases, and 8 bases lay between the germline ends. This CDR3 has 13 amino acids. CDR3 DNA sequence: TGTGCCAGCAGCCAGGTTACCACAGATACGCAGTATTTT. Translated, it gives CASSQVTTDTQYF.

V is TRBV28 and J is TRBJ1-3; D is possibly TRBD1 (6 bases). Germline CDR1 reads MDHEN; CDR2 reads SYDVKM. The CDR3 loop spans 15 amino acids. Trimming took 6 bases from V and 3 from J, leaving 15 bases between them. The CDR3 region is CASSQHREGGNTIYF. The CDR3 bases are TGTGCCAGCAGCCAGCACAGGGAGGGTGGAAACACCATATATTTT.

The chain combines TRBV5-1 with TRBJ2-1; the D gene is possibly TRBD2 (5 bases). The germline V and J ends were trimmed by 1 base and 1 base, with 12 bases remaining between them. Germline V lookup: CDR1 SGHRS, CDR2 YFSETQ. The CDR3 is made up of 16 amino acids. The CDR3 region is CASSLQADSSYNEQFF. The CDR3 DNA is TGCGCCAGCAGCTTGCAAGCGGATTCATCCTACAATGAGCAGTTCTTC.

The chain recombines TRBV4-3 with TRBJ2-3; 10 nucleotides align to TRBD2. Germline V gene lookup returns CDR1 LGHNA and CDR2 YSLEER. The CDR3 runs to 19 residues. V lost 0 bases, J lost 3 bases, and 12 bases stayed unmatched. CDR3 sequence (DNA): TGCGCCAGCAGCCAAGATTTCGAGGCGGGGACTAGCGTGACAGATACGCAGTATTTT. Amino acids: CASSQDFEAGTSVTDTQYF.

V and J are TRBV19 and TRBJ2-5; 10 positions agree with TRBD2. The germline V gene has CDR1 LNHDA and CDR2 SQIVND (reference sequence). V lost 3 bases, J lost 0 bases, and 7 bases stayed unmatched. The CDR3 loop spans 17 amino acids. CDR3 coding DNA: TGTGCCAGTAGTATTCGAAGCGGGAGGGCGAACCAAGAGACCCAGTACTTC. Translation: CASSIRSGRANQETQYF.

V and J are TRBV5-4 and TRBJ2-1, with 9 bases aligning to TRBD2. The V gene end was trimmed by 4 bases and the J gene end by 4 bases; junction bases not matched to a gene: 12. The CDR3 totals 17 residues. From germline, CDR1 is SGHNT and CDR2 YYREEE (reference sequence). Written as DNA, the CDR3 is TGTGCCAGCAGCCCCTTCGGGAGCGGGAGGCTTTACAATGAGCAGTTCTTC. Its protein is CASSPFGSGRLYNEQFF. The full variable domain, its missing parts supplied by reference TRBV5-4 and TRBJ2-1, is ETGVTQSPTHLIKTRGQQVTLRCSSQSGHNTVSWYQQALGQGPQFIFQYYREEENGRGNFPPRFSGLQFPNYSSELNVNALELDDSALYLCASSPFGSGRLYNEQFFGPGTRLTVL.

The V call is TRBV7-2, the J call TRBJ2-3; tentative D call: TRBD2 (6 bases). Germline CDR1 is SGHTA and CDR2 is FQGNSA. The CDR3 spans 16 residues. Trimming cost V 1 base and J 5 bases, with 16 bases left between them. The CDR3 is CASSLDGPGAVDTQYF. The CDR3 DNA is TGTGCCAGCAGCTTAGACGGGCCGGGAGCGGTAGATACGCAGTATTTT. The variable domain in full, with the rest retrieved from reference TRBV7-2 and TRBJ2-3, is GAGVSQSPSNKVTEKGKDVELRCDPISGHTALYWYRQSLGQGLEFLIYFQGNSAPDKSGLPSDRFSAERTGGSVSTLTIQRTQQEDSAVYLCASSLDGPGAVDTQYFGPGTRLTVL.

In DNA form, the CDR3 reads TGTGCCACCAGCAGTAAGCGGGAGGGGTCCTACGAGCAGTACTTC. This codes for CATSSKREGSYEQYF. The J gene is TRBJ2-7, the V gene TRBV15, with 10 bases aligning to TRBD2. J gave up 1 base and V 3 bases, and 3 bases lay outside the gene matches. CDR3 length: 15 amino acids. Germline V gene sequence: CDR1 LNHNV, CDR2 YYDKDF (reference sequence).

The rearrangement links TRBV10-2 to TRBJ2-1; 13 nucleotides match TRBD2. The trim removed 2 bases at V and 8 bases at J, leaving 6 bases unmatched. The CDR3 is 16 residues long. Germline lookup yields CDR1 WSHSY and CDR2 SAAADI. The CDR3 DNA follows: TGCGCCAGCAGTGAGGGGGGACTAGCGGGAAGGTATGAGCAGTTCTTC. Protein: CASSEGGLAGRYEQFF.

The V call is TRBV28, the J call TRBJ2-7, with 7 positions matching TRBD2. The junction had 7 bases not matched to a gene; V was cut back by 6 bases and J by 2 bases. The CDR3 spans 14 residues. The V gene's germline CDR1 is MDHEN and CDR2 SYDVKM. The CDR3 protein is CASSPQRGTYEQYF. CDR3 DNA sequence: TGTGCCAGCAGCCCCCAGCGGGGAACCTACGAGCAGTACTTC.